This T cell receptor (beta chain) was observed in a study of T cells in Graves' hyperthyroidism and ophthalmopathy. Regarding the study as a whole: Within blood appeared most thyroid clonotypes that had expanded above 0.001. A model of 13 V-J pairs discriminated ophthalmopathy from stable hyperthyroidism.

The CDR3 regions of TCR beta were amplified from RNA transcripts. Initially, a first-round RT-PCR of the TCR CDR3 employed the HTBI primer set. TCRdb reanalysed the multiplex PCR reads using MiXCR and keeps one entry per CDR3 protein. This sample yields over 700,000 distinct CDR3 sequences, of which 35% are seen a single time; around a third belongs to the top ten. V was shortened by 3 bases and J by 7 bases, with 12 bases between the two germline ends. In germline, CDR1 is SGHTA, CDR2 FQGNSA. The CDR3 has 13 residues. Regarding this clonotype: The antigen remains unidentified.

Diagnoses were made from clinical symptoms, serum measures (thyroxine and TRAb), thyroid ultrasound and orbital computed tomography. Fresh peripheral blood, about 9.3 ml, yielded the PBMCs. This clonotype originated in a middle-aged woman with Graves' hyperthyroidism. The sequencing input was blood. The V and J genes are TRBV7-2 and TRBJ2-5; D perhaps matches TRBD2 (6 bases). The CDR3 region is CASSFGGLGTQYF. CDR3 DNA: TGTGCCAGCAGCTTTGGGGGGTTGGGGACCCAGTACTTC.